The T cell receptor (beta chain) described here comes from a study of blood T cells in healthy people across ages. The germline V gene encodes CDR1 MNHEY and CDR2 SVGAGI. V lost 4 bases, J lost 2 bases, and 11 bases lay in between. The CDR3 is made up of 14 amino acids. A sample-barcoded 5' primer and a J-beta primer mix were used in a second PCR of roughly 6 to 11 cycles. Each CDR3 protein gets one entry after TCRdb re-called the 5' RACE reads with MiXCR. There are about 290,000 distinct CDR3 sequences in the sample; roughly 27% occur only once, and 25% to 35% lies in the top ten. The J gene is TRBJ1-1, the V gene TRBV6-5; weak D call: TRBD1 (6 bases). The sample comprised blood. This receptor was identified in a woman in her 70s in good health. As DNA, the CDR3 is TGTGCCAGCAGTTTCCAACAGGGAAACACTGAAGCTTTCTTT. Its protein product is CASSFQQGNTEAFF.